The entry that follows covers one T cell receptor (beta chain) sequence. The patients had HPV-negative, locally advanced oral cavity squamous cell carcinoma. No culture or expansion preceded analysis of these blood cells. This CDR3 is 13 amino acids long. With 3 bases removed from V and 8 bases from J, the gap between germline ends came to 13 bases. Germline CDR1 and CDR2: MGHDK and SYGVNS. Sequencing was performed with immunoSEQ multiplex PCR; in TCRdb, only in-frame clones are kept and a portion is missing. The profile shows approximately 13,000 clones, about 65% of them singletons. These data are taken from a study of neoadjuvant anti-PD-1 for oral cavity cancer. Study information: Patients without progression got a fourth dose around day 43.

The chain combines TRBV25-1 with TRBJ1-2; D call uncertain. This material consisted of PBMCs, taken before nivolumab (anti-PD-1) treatment. The receptor was derived from a person between 40 and 79 years old with oral cavity squamous cell carcinoma. In DNA form, the CDR3 reads TGTGCCAGCAGTGAGACCCCAATGCGGGGCTACACCTTC. Translated, it gives CASSETPMRGYTF.